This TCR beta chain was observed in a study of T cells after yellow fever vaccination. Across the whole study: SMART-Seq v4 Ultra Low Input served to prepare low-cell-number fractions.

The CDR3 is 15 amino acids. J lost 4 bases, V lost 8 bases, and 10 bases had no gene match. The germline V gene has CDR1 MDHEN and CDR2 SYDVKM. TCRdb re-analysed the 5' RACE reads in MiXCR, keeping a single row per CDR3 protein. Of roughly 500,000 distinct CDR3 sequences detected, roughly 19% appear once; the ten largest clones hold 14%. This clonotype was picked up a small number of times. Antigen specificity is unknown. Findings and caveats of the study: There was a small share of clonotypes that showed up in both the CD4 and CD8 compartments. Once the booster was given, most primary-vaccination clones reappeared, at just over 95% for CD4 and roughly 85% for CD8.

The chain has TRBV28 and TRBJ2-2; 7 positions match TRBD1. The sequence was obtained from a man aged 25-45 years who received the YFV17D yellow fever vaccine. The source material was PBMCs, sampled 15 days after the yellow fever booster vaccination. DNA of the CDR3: TGTGCCAGCGGAAGTCTCAGGGGGAGCACCGGGGAGCTGTTTTTT. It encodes CASGSLRGSTGELFF.